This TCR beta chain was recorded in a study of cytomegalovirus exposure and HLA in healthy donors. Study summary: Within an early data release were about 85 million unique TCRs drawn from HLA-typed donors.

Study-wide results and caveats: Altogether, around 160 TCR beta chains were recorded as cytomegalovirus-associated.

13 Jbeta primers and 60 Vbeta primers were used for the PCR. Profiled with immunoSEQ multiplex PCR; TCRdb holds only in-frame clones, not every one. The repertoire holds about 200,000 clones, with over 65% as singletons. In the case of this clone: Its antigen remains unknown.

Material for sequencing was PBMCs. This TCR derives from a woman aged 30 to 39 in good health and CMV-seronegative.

Here the CDR3 DNA reads TGTGCCAGCATCCTGAGGGGGACAGGGGGCCGGCAGTACTTC. As protein: CASILRGTGGRQYF. The V call is TRBV6-1, the J call TRBJ2-7, with 12 positions matching TRBD1. Germline V lookup: CDR1 MNHNS, CDR2 SASEGT. This CDR3 is built from 14 residues. The ends lost 7 bases at V and 9 bases at J; junction bases unmatched: 10.